This entry lists 10 T cell receptor beta chains sequenced from one sample in a study of long-term antiretroviral therapy in people with HIV. A v3.0 immunoSEQ assay was performed at survey level. Profiling relied on immunoSEQ multiplex PCR, and the TCRdb table lists in-frame clones only, not all of them. Among 16,000 or so clones listed, approximately 87% were seen once. This specimen was unsorted PBMCs, taken 0.7 years before starting antiretroviral therapy. These receptors all stem from a man aged 50-60 years with HIV.

J is TRBJ1-2 and V is TRBV5-8, with D possibly being TRBD1 (5 bases). The CDR3 is made up of 13 amino acids. Trimming took 4 bases from V and 5 from J, leaving 12 bases between them. The germline V gene encodes CDR1 SGHTS and CDR2 YDEGEE. The CDR3 here is CASSIGTEYGYTF. CDR3 nucleotide sequence: TGTGCCAGCAGCATCGGGACCGAGTATGGCTACACCTTC.

This chain links TRBV9 with TRBJ2-1; 8 bases match TRBD2. Trimming removed 3 bases from V and 0 bases from J; junction bases left unmatched: 8. Germline loops: CDR1 SGDLS, CDR2 YYNGEE. The CDR3 has 17 residues. CDR3: CASSAKPGGSSYNEQFF. In DNA, the CDR3 is TGTGCCAGCAGCGCTAAGCCGGGGGGGAGCTCCTACAATGAGCAGTTCTTC.

This sequence joins TRBV5-1 and TRBJ2-7, with D perhaps TRBD1 (5 bases). CDR3 size: 14 residues. Germline V CDR1 and CDR2: SGHRS, YFSETQ. The V end was cut by 5 bases, the J end by 2 bases, with 14 bases between. CDR3: CASRRTGSPYEQYF. CDR3 nucleotides: TGCGCCAGCAGAAGAACAGGATCTCCCTACGAGCAGTACTTC.

This CDR3 reads CASSLPLLQEGSYEQYF. For the CDR3, the DNA is TGTGCCAGCAGTTTACCCCTCCTCCAAGAAGGCTCCTACGAGCAGTACTTC. This chain joins TRBV28 and TRBJ2-7; D ambiguous. CDR1 and CDR2 (germline): MDHEN, SYDVKM. The CDR3 is 17 amino acids. V gave up 2 bases and J gave up 0 bases, with 17 bases separating them.

This clone was found once. The chain joins TRBV5-6 to TRBJ1-5; tentative D call: TRBD1 (5 bases). V lost 4 bases and J lost 9, with 23 bases in between. There are 16 residues in the CDR3. The germline gives CDR1 SGHDT, CDR2 YYEEEE. In DNA form, the CDR3 reads TGTGCCAGCAGCCGTCCCGGGACCTTACCGGACCCGCCCCAGCATTTT. Translating it yields CASSRPGTLPDPPQHF.

The rearrangement joins TRBV5-1 to TRBJ2-2; 10 nucleotides line up with TRBD1. Germline CDR1 reads SGHRS; CDR2 reads YFSETQ. This CDR3 has 14 amino acids. With V trimmed by 4 bases and J by 4 bases, 1 base remained unmatched. CDR3 amino acids: CASSRDRGTGELFF. The DNA of the CDR3 is TGCGCCAGCAGCCGGGACAGGGGCACCGGGGAGCTGTTTTTT.

This clone was found once. This chain joins TRBV29-1 and TRBJ2-3; D remains ambiguous. V lost 4 bases and J lost 0, with 14 bases in between. CDR3 length: 15 amino acids. Germline loops: CDR1 SQVTM, CDR2 ANQGSEA. The CDR3 coding sequence is TGCAGCGTTGCCGAAGACTGGGTTAGCACAGATACGCAGTATTTT. It translates to CSVAEDWVSTDTQYF.

This chain joins TRBV7-2 and TRBJ2-3; possible D gene TRBD2, 7 bases. The V and J ends lost 3 bases and 4 bases respectively, with 14 bases between them. The CDR3 runs to 15 residues. Germline V gives CDR1 SGHTA, CDR2 FQGNSA. The CDR3 DNA follows: TGTGCCAGCAGCTTCTACGGGGGGCAGGCAGATACGCAGTATTTT. Amino acid sequence: CASSFYGGQADTQYF.

The chain links TRBV5-1 to TRBJ1-1, with D possibly being TRBD1 (6 bases). The V end lost 0 bases, the J end lost 4 bases, and 10 bases lay between the germline ends. CDR1 is SGHRS, CDR2 YFSETQ, per germline. The CDR3 runs 14 residues. The CDR3 spells CASSLVQGPTEAFF. DNA of the CDR3: TGCGCCAGCAGCTTGGTTCAGGGGCCCACTGAAGCTTTCTTT.

This clone was seen only once. The genes are TRBV6-5 and TRBJ2-2; D might be TRBD1 or TRBD2, each matching 7 bases. CDR1 is MNHEY, CDR2 SVGAGI, per germline. There are 15 residues in the CDR3. Trimming removed 1 base from V and 7 bases from J, with 13 bases in between. CDR3 in DNA: TGTGCCAGCAGTTACTTTACAGGGGAGGGCGGGGAGCTGTTTTTT. It yields the protein CASSYFTGEGGELFF.